This paragraph covers one TCR beta chain sequence. Data came from immunoSEQ multiplex PCR; TCRdb stores just in-frame clones and leaves some out. Of fewer than 200,000 clones listed, around 93% are singletons. The CDR3 spans 15 residues. J gave up 6 bases and V 2 bases, and 9 bases lay outside the gene matches. Germline V gene data show CDR1 as SGHRS and CDR2 as YFSETQ. The data were taken from a study of control samples from healthy donors and cancer patients. Sequencing used blood. The V gene is TRBV5-1, the J gene TRBJ1-1; 8 nucleotides line up with TRBD1. This TCR came from a woman in her sixties in good health. In DNA, the CDR3 is TGCGCCAGCAGCTTTGGATCACAGGGGGTATCTGAAGCTTTCTTT. Protein sequence: CASSFGSQGVSEAFF. Supplemented by reference TRBV5-1 and TRBJ1-1, the full variable domain reads KAGVTQTPRYLIKTRGQQVTLSCSPISGHRSVSWYQQTPGQGLQFLFEYFSETQRNKGNFPGRFSGRQFSNSRSEMNVSTLELGDSALYLCASSFGSQGVSEAFFGQGTRLTVV.